Below are 4 T cell receptor beta chains sequenced from a single sample in a study of T cells in Graves' hyperthyroidism and ophthalmopathy. Using RNA transcripts as the source, TCR beta CDR3 regions were amplified. Carried out on the TCR CDR3, a first-round RT-PCR used the HTBI primer set. From the multiplex PCR reads, TCRdb called clonotypes with MiXCR, one entry per CDR3 protein. The sample lists hundreds of thousands of distinct CDR3 sequences, roughly 15% occurring once. Sequences were obtained from blood. The receptors come from a woman aged 40 to 49 with Graves' ophthalmopathy.

The V and J genes are TRBV7-8 and TRBJ2-7; TRBD2 agrees at 9 bases. Trimming removed 4 bases from V and 3 bases from J; junction bases left unmatched: 7. The CDR3 is 15 residues long. Germline CDR1 and CDR2: SGHVS and FQNEAQ. The CDR3 reads CASSWLAGSNYEQYF. CDR3 DNA sequence: TGTGCCAGCAGCTGGCTAGCGGGAAGCAACTACGAGCAGTACTTC.

The table lists this clonotype with many counts. This chain connects TRBV6-5 to TRBJ2-3; 7 nucleotides line up with TRBD2. Trimming removed 2 bases from V and 0 bases from J; junction bases left unmatched: 2. Germline assignment: CDR1 MNHEY and CDR2 SVGAGI. CDR3 size: 15 residues. The CDR3, as DNA: TGTGCCAGCAGTTACGGTAGCGGGAGCACAGATACGCAGTATTTT. Amino acid sequence: CASSYGSGSTDTQYF.

Many counts were recorded for this clonotype. The chain couples TRBV24-1 to TRBJ2-5; 9 bases agree with TRBD2. Germline-derived CDR1 and CDR2 are KGHDR and SFDVKD. V was clipped by 5 bases and J by 2 bases; unmatched bases: 2. The CDR3 is 14 residues long. The chain's CDR3 is CATSVAGDQETQYF. The DNA of the CDR3 is TGTGCCACCAGTGTAGCGGGAGATCAAGAGACCCAGTACTTC.

Only a few counts were recorded for this clonotype. CDR3 coding DNA: TGCGCCAGCAGCCAAGAGGGGACCAGGGAGACCCAGTACTTC. Protein: CASSQEGTRETQYF. The chain couples TRBV4-1 to TRBJ2-5; D tentatively reads TRBD1 or TRBD2 (5 bases each). The V and J ends lost 0 bases and 5 bases respectively, with 10 bases between them. This CDR3 has 14 amino acids. CDR1 is MGHRA and CDR2 is YSYEKL in the germline V gene.